This T cell receptor (beta chain) was sequenced in a study of identifying expanded T cells in peripheral blood (dated by TCRdb to between 2018 and 2020). Describing the broader study: Technical replicates were generated by sequencing separate aliquots of the same genomic DNA pool, with four replicates compared pairwise.

During the collection period, no infections or other immune events were recorded for the healthy donors. Time-dependent variance in a beta-binomial model of T-cell clone differential abundance was calibrated using healthy-donor blood repertoires as a training cohort. The training cohort was composed of roughly ten healthy donors, 3 female and 7 male. Donor ages ranged from 29 to 64 years, with an average of roughly 46 years. Whole blood, obtained from a commercial supplier, was collected from each healthy donor at three time points spaced around 13 days apart. For immunosequencing, genomic DNA was extracted from whole blood that had not been sorted. The germline V gene (reference sequence) specifies MNHNY as CDR1 and SVGAGI as CDR2. The CDR3 starts with the cysteine, ends with the phenylalanine, and has 11 residues. The sequence is cut down to CDR3 DNA, 33 bases in frame from base 1. The trim is 5 bases for V and 6 bases for J, with a gap of 8 bases between the germline ends.

TCRbeta CDR3 regions were profiled with the immunoSEQ Assay using bias-controlled multiplex PCR amplification of genomic DNA. The source study handled its data this way. The absolute abundance of each unique TCRbeta CDR3 region was quantified after sequences were collapsed and filtered. Differential abundance was tested with two models: a binomial (Fisher-equivalent) model and a beta-binomial model that adds time-dependent variance fitted from healthy donors. Clones with fewer than 5 combined templates were removed, and differential abundance was called for clones with a Benjamini-Hochberg FDR below 0.01. Using the form v = (b*log(k)+a)^2, the beta-binomial variance was modeled as a function of the total template count across the two samples. Sourced from immuneACCESS, this table was stored by TCRdb with only in-frame sequences that have V and J called. A share of the clones is absent; for the studies checked, an unresolved V gene accounts for under half, and the remainder has no known explanation. Clone size and V and J calls were adopted from that table, with D and trimming inferred from the DNA. The sample yields 100,000 to 110,000 clones; 88% were counted once. Jointly, the top ten make up roughly 6% of the sample.

Broader findings and caveats from the paper: Across all healthy-donor time intervals, the beta-binomial model significantly lowered both the number of clones called differentially abundant and the false-positive rate. Across all healthy donors, variance in clone template counts between roughly 2-week samples was found to increase significantly with total template count. The authors expected biological variance in healthy repertoires might increase further over much longer intervals such as months to years. The binomial model flagged about 1.1 differentially abundant clones between technical replicates but around 15 over around two weeks and roughly 20 over roughly 4 weeks.

Remarks on this clone: Its target antigen remains unknown. One base away there is no much larger clone; base qualities are not given.

The sequencing sample was made of blood. The chain uses TRBV6-6 and TRBJ2-7, with no D gene named confidently. The origin of this receptor is a person aged 18 to 75 in good health. The nucleotide sequence is TGTGCCAGCAGTATAAGTACCGAGCAGTACTTC. Its amino acids are CASSISTEQYF.